The count of the clone carrying this TCR beta chain is one. This specimen belongs to a study of control samples from healthy donors and cancer patients. Libraries were prepared by immunoSEQ multiplex PCR; TCRdb keeps only in-frame clonotypes and omits some of them. The profile shows over 150,000 clones, around 94% of them singletons. The CDR3 spans 13 residues. Trimming took 8 bases from V and 4 from J, leaving 14 bases between them. Germline CDR1 and CDR2: LNHDA and SQIVND (reference sequence). Sequencing input: PBMCs. This sequence was found in a man in his 60s with colorectal cancer. The gene calls are TRBV19 and TRBJ1-1; possible D gene TRBD1, 5 bases. The CDR3 reads CASSQGRSTEAFF. The CDR3 region has the DNA TGTGCCAGTTCGCAGGGAAGGTCCACTGAAGCTTTCTTT.